These 32 T cell receptor beta chains were sequenced from one sample in a study of siplizumab effects on memory and regulatory T cells. Measured with immunoSEQ multiplex PCR; TCRdb has only the in-frame clones, and not every one. The data show tens of thousands of clones, with approximately 93% seen just once and roughly two fifths held by the top ten. The sequencing input was CD8+ T cells sorted from blood. These receptors all come from a human donor in good health.

CDR3 nucleotides: TGTGCCAGCAGCCGGTTAGGGTACAGGGGTGACGAGACCCAGTACTTC. The encoded protein is CASSRLGYRGDETQYF. V usage is TRBV7-9 and J usage is TRBJ2-5; 7 positions agree with TRBD1. V was clipped by 5 bases and J by 5 bases; unmatched bases: 14. Germline values: CDR1 SEHNR, CDR2 FQNEAQ (reference sequence). The CDR3 spans 16 residues.

The V gene is TRBV6-5, the J gene TRBJ1-1, with unresolved D. CDR3 length: 13 residues. The V end was cut by 2 bases, the J end by 1 base, with 5 bases between. Germline lookup yields CDR1 MNHEY and CDR2 SVGAGI. DNA of the CDR3: TGTGCCAGCAGTTACGGCCCGAACACTGAAGCTTTCTTT. Amino acids: CASSYGPNTEAFF.

This clone is a singleton in its sample. The V gene is TRBV15, the J gene TRBJ2-2; unclear D gene. Germline V gene data show CDR1 as LNHNV and CDR2 as YYDKDF (reference sequence). V lost 1 base and J 6 bases, leaving 3 bases between the germline ends. CDR3 length: 12 amino acids. Here the CDR3 DNA reads TGTGCCACCAGCAGAGGTCCCGGGGAGCTGTTTTTT. This codes for CATSRGPGELFF.

This clone was counted a single time. This rearrangement joins TRBV7-9 to TRBJ2-3, with 12 bases fitting TRBD2. CDR1 and CDR2 (germline): SEHNR, FQNEAQ (reference sequence). The CDR3 covers 16 residues. The ends lost 4 bases at V and 3 bases at J; junction bases unmatched: 5. The DNA for the CDR3 is TGTGCCAGCAGCTGGACTAGCGGGACAGTAACAGATACGCAGTATTTT. Protein: CASSWTSGTVTDTQYF.

The chain has TRBV25-1 and TRBJ2-1, with TRBD2 matching 8 bases. The CDR3 is made up of 15 amino acids. In germline, CDR1 is MGHDK, CDR2 SYGVNS. The J segment lost 5 bases and the V segment lost 3 bases, leaving 6 bases of the junction unmatched. The DNA for the CDR3 is TGTGCCAGCAGTGACCCGGGACTAGGGGACAATGAGCAGTTCTTC. This encodes CASSDPGLGDNEQFF.

The J gene is TRBJ1-5, the V gene TRBV28; D possibly corresponds to TRBD1 (5 bases). The V and J ends lost 5 bases and 0 bases respectively, with 11 bases between them. Germline CDR1 MDHEN, CDR2 SYDVKM. The CDR3 has 15 amino acids. The CDR3: CASSIQVLSNQPQHF. The CDR3 region has the DNA TGTGCCAGCAGTATACAGGTCCTTAGCAATCAGCCCCAGCATTTT. Complete variable domain (other parts from reference TRBV28 and TRBJ1-5): DVKVTQSSRYLVKRTGEKVFLECVQDMDHENMFWYRQDPGLGLRLIYFSYDVKMKEKGDIPEGYSVSREKKERFSLILESASTNQTSMYLCASSIQVLSNQPQHFGDGTRLSIL.

This sequence joins TRBV21-1 and TRBJ2-6; the table assigns TRBD1, which was not confirmed against the DNA. TRBV21-1 is annotated as a pseudogene. The CDR3 is 16 amino acids. The CDR3 coding sequence is TGTGCCAGCAGCTTCACAGGGGCCTCTGGGGCCAACGTCCTGACTTTC. It encodes CASSFTGASGANVLTF.

The chain joins TRBV5-6 to TRBJ2-1; D gene unclear. Trimming left V 0 bases short and J 7 bases short, with 14 bases between. The CDR3 has 15 residues. In germline, CDR1 is SGHDT, CDR2 YYEEEE. CDR3 nucleotides: TGTGCCAGCAGCTTGGGGGCCTCCGGGCGGAATGAGCAGTTCTTC. This gives the protein CASSLGASGRNEQFF.

The V and J genes are TRBV2 and TRBJ2-7; D may be TRBD2 (6 bases). This CDR3 region has 14 residues. Germline V CDR1 and CDR2: SNHLY, FYNNEI. V lost 4 bases and J 3 bases, leaving 13 bases between the germline ends. CDR3 DNA sequence: TGTGCCAGCAGTGCCTCTGACGGGAGCTACGAGCAGTACTTC. Translated, it gives CASSASDGSYEQYF.

The V and J genes are TRBV27 and TRBJ2-3; D perhaps matches TRBD1 (5 bases). CDR3 length equals 15 residues. Trimming stripped 3 bases from V and 2 bases from J, with 12 bases between. Germline assignment: CDR1 MNHEY and CDR2 SMNVEV (reference sequence). This chain's CDR3 is CASSLGPGSTDTQYF. In nucleotides, the CDR3 is TGTGCCAGCAGTTTGGGGCCGGGTTCCACAGATACGCAGTATTTT.

The CDR3 DNA sequence: TGTGCCAGCAGCCCCGGGTTTTCCTACGAGCAGTACTTC. Translating gives CASSPGFSYEQYF. The chain joins TRBV4-2 to TRBJ2-7; D is unclear. The germline CDR1 and CDR2 sequences are LGHNA and YNFKEQ. Trimming shortened V by 4 bases and J by 1 base, and 8 bases separated the two germline ends. The CDR3 is made up of 13 amino acids.

The V call is TRBV4-2, the J call TRBJ2-2, with 10 bases lining up with TRBD1. The trim removed 0 bases at V and 6 bases at J, leaving 10 bases unmatched. Germline CDR1 LGHNA, CDR2 YNFKEQ. The CDR3 consists of 18 residues. The CDR3 DNA reads as TGTGCCAGCAGCCAAGATGGGGTGACAGGGGGCGAATCCGGGGAGCTGTTTTTT. It yields the protein CASSQDGVTGGESGELFF.

J is TRBJ2-7 and V is TRBV7-2, with D possibly being TRBD1 or TRBD2 (5 bases each). The CDR3 contains 14 residues. V lost 5 bases and J 2 bases, leaving 13 bases between the germline ends. Looked up from germline, CDR1 is SGHTA and CDR2 is FQGNSA. CDR3 DNA sequence: TGTGCCAGCAGCGTAGGGACGGTTACCTACGAGCAGTACTTC. Translation: CASSVGTVTYEQYF.

This clone appeared once. V gene TRBV9 combines with J gene TRBJ1-2, with a weak D call TRBD1 (5 bases). Germline V lookup: CDR1 SGDLS, CDR2 YYNGEE. The CDR3 totals 14 residues. V was shortened by 3 bases and J by 4 bases, with 13 bases between the two germline ends. In DNA form, the CDR3 reads TGTGCCAGCAGCGGCCCAGGTGGGGGCTATGGCTACACCTTC. This sequence encodes CASSGPGGGYGYTF.

The chain has TRBV6-5 and TRBJ2-7; 9 bases fit TRBD2. The CDR3 loop spans 15 amino acids. Germline V gene sequence: CDR1 MNHEY, CDR2 SVGAGI. With V trimmed by 4 bases and J by 3 bases, 7 bases remained unmatched. The CDR3 reads CASSSGGTSSYEQYF. For the CDR3, the DNA is TGTGCCAGCAGTTCGGGGGGGACTAGCAGCTACGAGCAGTACTTC.

The count of this clone is one. V gene TRBV9 combines with J gene TRBJ1-2, with 9 bases aligning to TRBD1. In germline, CDR1 is SGDLS, CDR2 YYNGEE. This CDR3 region has 16 residues. Trimming removed 3 bases from V and 4 bases from J; junction bases left unmatched: 10. As DNA, the CDR3 is TGTGCCAGCAGCGGACATGGACAGGGGCCCAGCTATGGCTACACCTTC. This gives the protein CASSGHGQGPSYGYTF.

V gene TRBV19 combines with J gene TRBJ1-1; D gene uncertain. V was cut by 4 bases and J by 1 base, with 10 bases left in between. The CDR3 has 14 residues. The germline CDR1 and CDR2 sequences are LNHDA and SQIVND (reference sequence). The chain's CDR3 is CASSTIEPNTEAFF. CDR3 bases: TGTGCCAGTAGTACAATAGAGCCGAACACTGAAGCTTTCTTT.

In nucleotides, the CDR3 is TGTGCCTGGAGGGGTCAGATGAGCTCCTACGAGCAGTACTTC. It yields the protein CAWRGQMSSYEQYF. The J gene is TRBJ2-7, the V gene TRBV30; unclear D gene. Trimming removed 3 bases at V and 0 bases at J, with 12 bases between. This CDR3 spans 14 amino acids. Germline assignment: CDR1 GTSNPN and CDR2 SVGIG (reference sequence).

This sequence joins TRBV27 and TRBJ1-2, with 9 bases that match TRBD1. CDR1 and CDR2 from the germline V gene are MNHEY and SMNVEV (reference sequence). V dropped 6 bases and J dropped 6; count of bases not matched to a gene: 11. The length of the CDR3 is 15 residues. CDR3: CASSLLQGAADGYTF. CDR3 coding DNA: TGTGCCAGCAGCCTTCTACAGGGGGCGGCGGATGGCTACACCTTC.

J is TRBJ1-1 and V is TRBV30; unclear D gene. The CDR3 consists of 12 residues. Trimming removed 3 bases from V and 6 bases from J, with 11 bases in between. Germline CDR1 is GTSNPN and CDR2 is SVGIG (reference sequence). Here the CDR3 reads CAWRHPLAEAFF. The CDR3 DNA reads TGTGCCTGGAGACACCCACTGGCTGAAGCTTTCTTT.

The chain is built from TRBV27 and TRBJ1-5, with a tentative D call TRBD1 (6 bases). The germline V gene encodes CDR1 MNHEY and CDR2 SMNVEV (reference sequence). The CDR3 is made up of 17 amino acids. V was pared by 5 bases and J by 2 bases, with 19 bases between. CDR3 in amino acids: CASSRGFAGVGNQPQHF. CDR3 sequence (DNA): TGTGCCAGCAGTCGGGGGTTCGCAGGGGTTGGCAATCAGCCCCAGCATTTT.

This rearrangement joins TRBV27 to TRBJ2-1; TRBD2 matches at 10 bases. This CDR3 has 15 amino acids. Germline CDR1 and CDR2: MNHEY and SMNVEV (reference sequence). Germline trimming cut 2 bases from V and 6 bases from J; bases unmatched to any gene: 4. The CDR3 sequence: CASSLGGLALNEQFF. The CDR3 bases are TGTGCCAGCAGTTTAGGGGGACTAGCGCTCAATGAGCAGTTCTTC.

The V and J genes are TRBV27 and TRBJ1-5; no clear D. Looked up from germline, CDR1 is MNHEY and CDR2 is SMNVEV (reference sequence). V shed 6 bases and J shed 0 bases, with 3 bases lying between them. This CDR3 spans 12 amino acids. CDR3 residues: CASSFSNQPQHF. The CDR3 DNA sequence: TGTGCCAGCAGCTTTAGCAATCAGCCCCAGCATTTT.

V usage is TRBV4-3 and J usage is TRBJ2-7; D is undetermined. Germline V gives CDR1 LGHNA, CDR2 YSLEER. This CDR3 is built from 15 residues. Trimming stripped 0 bases from V and 3 bases from J, with 12 bases between. The CDR3 bases are TGCGCCAGCAGCCAAGAAGCCGACAAAAGCTACGAGCAGTACTTC. This translates into CASSQEADKSYEQYF.

The V gene is TRBV29-1, the J gene TRBJ2-1; 7 bases are shared with TRBD2. From germline, CDR1 is SQVTM and CDR2 ANQGSEA. This CDR3 has 15 amino acids. The CDR3 region has the DNA TGCAGTGCGGGGGACTCTGGACTAGACTACAATGAGCAGTTCTTC. Translating it yields CSAGDSGLDYNEQFF.

This rearrangement joins TRBV6-5 to TRBJ1-4; D gene unclear. The germline V gene has CDR1 MNHEY and CDR2 SVGAGI. V gave up 2 bases and J gave up 5 bases, with 9 bases separating them. This CDR3 has 14 residues. This CDR3 reads CASSYGQKNEKLFF. CDR3 coding DNA: TGTGCCAGCAGTTACGGGCAGAAGAATGAAAAACTGTTTTTT.

This clone showed up just once. The gene calls are TRBV9 and TRBJ2-2; D might be TRBD1 (6 bases). Trimming pared 0 bases from V and 7 bases from J, leaving 13 bases between. The CDR3 is made up of 15 amino acids. The germline CDR1 and CDR2 sequences are SGDLS and YYNGEE. The DNA for the CDR3 is TGTGCCAGCAGCGTAGGTTTCAGGGGCGACGGGGAGCTGTTTTTT. Translation: CASSVGFRGDGELFF.

This chain links TRBV7-9 with TRBJ2-7; unclear D gene. V shed 4 bases and J shed 4 bases, with 11 bases lying between them. CDR3 size: 13 residues. CDR1 is SEHNR and CDR2 is FQNEAQ in the germline V gene (reference sequence). For the CDR3, the DNA is TGTGCCAGCAGCTCAGGCCTCGGGTACGAGCAGTACTTC. As protein: CASSSGLGYEQYF.

The chain employs TRBV4-1 and TRBJ2-5; perhaps TRBD2 as D (5 bases). The germline V and J ends were trimmed by 4 bases and 5 bases, with 17 bases remaining between them. The CDR3 spans 15 residues. Germline CDR1 and CDR2: MGHRA and YSYEKL. The CDR3 is CASSLGLGGGETQYF. Written as DNA, the CDR3 is TGCGCCAGCAGCCTAGGACTCGGCGGTGGCGAGACCCAGTACTTC.

The J gene is TRBJ2-7, the V gene TRBV15; D is unresolved. The CDR3 is made up of 14 amino acids. The ends were cut back, 3 bases at V and 1 base at J, with 10 bases in the middle. Germline CDR1 and CDR2: LNHNV and YYDKDF (reference sequence). CDR3 nucleotide sequence: TGTGCCACCAGCAGCTCCAAGGATTCCTACGAGCAGTACTTC. Translation gives CATSSSKDSYEQYF.

The V and J genes are TRBV9 and TRBJ2-1, with 9 bases lining up with TRBD2. The V and J ends lost 3 bases and 4 bases, in that order; junction bases with no gene match: 5. In germline, CDR1 is SGDLS, CDR2 YYNGEE. This CDR3 region has 15 residues. CDR3 region: CASSGAGGNYNEQFF. The DNA of the CDR3 is TGTGCCAGCAGCGGAGCGGGAGGTAATTACAATGAGCAGTTCTTC.

The DNA for the CDR3 is TGTGCCAGCTCACCACAAGGACAGGGGGGGGCCAACGTCCTGACTTTC. It translates to CASSPQGQGGANVLTF. The V gene is TRBV18, the J gene TRBJ2-6, with 9 bases aligning to TRBD1. J lost 4 bases, V lost 1 base, and 2 bases had no gene match. CDR3 size: 16 residues. Per the germline V gene, CDR1 is KGHSH and CDR2 is LQKENI.